This T cell receptor (beta chain) came from a study of human T cells and chemical hapten exposure. Study-wide context: Alopecia universalis, totalis or areata was present in patients who were mostly female.

In this sample, this clonotype turned up a few times. The time point: patch test 1, 2 weeks after DPC sensitization. Treatment defined: therapeutic diphenylcyclopropenone sensitization with weekly scalp DPC. The library labeled individual cDNA molecules by adding unique molecular identifiers to them. In the source study's methods: Samples held a median of about 94,000 TCRs, range about 20,000–690,600. TCRdb processed the RACE reads anew with MiXCR; each CDR3 protein has one entry. The V and J calls were determined by TCRdb, not by the authors. Of 150,000 to 200,000 distinct CDR3 sequences in the sample, 13% to 15% were seen once. The sequence was obtained from a woman aged 25 to 39 with alopecia areata. Some clones in this sample may be carry-over from other donors' samples. Source: whole blood, taken in connection with sensitization to the hapten diphenylcyclopropenone (DPC).

DNA for the CDR3: TGCAGTGCTAGTTGGGTGAATCAGCCCCAGCATTTT. It specifies CSASWVNQPQHF. The chain carries TRBV20-1 and TRBJ1-5; D not resolved. CDR1 is DFQATT and CDR2 is SNEGSKA in the germline V gene (reference sequence). The CDR3 has 12 residues. Trimming shortened V by 3 bases and J by 4 bases, and 7 bases separated the two germline ends.